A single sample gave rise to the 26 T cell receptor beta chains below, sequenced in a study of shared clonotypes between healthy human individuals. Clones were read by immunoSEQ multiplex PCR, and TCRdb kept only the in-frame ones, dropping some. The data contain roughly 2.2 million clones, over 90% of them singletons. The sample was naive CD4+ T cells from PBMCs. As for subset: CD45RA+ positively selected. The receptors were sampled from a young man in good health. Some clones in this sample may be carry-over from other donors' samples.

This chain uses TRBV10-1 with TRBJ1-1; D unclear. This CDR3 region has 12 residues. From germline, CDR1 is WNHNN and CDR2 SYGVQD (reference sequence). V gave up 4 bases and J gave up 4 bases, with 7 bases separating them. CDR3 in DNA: TGCGCCAGCAGTGTAAGCGGCACTGAAGCTTTCTTT. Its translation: CASSVSGTEAFF.

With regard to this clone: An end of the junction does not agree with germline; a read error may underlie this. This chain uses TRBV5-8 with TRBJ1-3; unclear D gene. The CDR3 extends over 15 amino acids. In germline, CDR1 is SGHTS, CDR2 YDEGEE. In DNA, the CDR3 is TGTGCCAGCAGCTTTCAGTCCGGCACTGGAACCACCATATATTTT. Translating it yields CASSFQSGTGTTIYF.

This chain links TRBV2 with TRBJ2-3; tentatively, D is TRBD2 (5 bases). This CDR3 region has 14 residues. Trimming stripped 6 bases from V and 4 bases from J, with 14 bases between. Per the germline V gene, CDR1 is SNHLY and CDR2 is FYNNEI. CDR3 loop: CASRETRAADTQYF. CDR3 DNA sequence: TGTGCCAGCAGGGAAACTAGGGCCGCAGATACGCAGTATTTT. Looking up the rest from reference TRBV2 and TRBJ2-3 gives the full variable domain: EPEVTQTPSHQVTQMGQEVILRCVPISNHLYFYWYRQILGQKVEFLVSFYNNEISEKSEIFDDQFSVERPDGSNFTLKIRSTKLEDSAMYFCASRETRAADTQYFGPGTRLTVL.

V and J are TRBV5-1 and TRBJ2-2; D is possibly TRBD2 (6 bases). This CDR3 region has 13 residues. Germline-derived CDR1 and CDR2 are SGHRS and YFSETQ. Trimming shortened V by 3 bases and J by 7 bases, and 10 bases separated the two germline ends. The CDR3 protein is CASSSLAGGELFF. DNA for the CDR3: TGCGCCAGCAGCTCACTAGCCGGCGGGGAGCTGTTTTTT. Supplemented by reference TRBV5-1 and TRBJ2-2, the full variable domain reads KAGVTQTPRYLIKTRGQQVTLSCSPISGHRSVSWYQQTPGQGLQFLFEYFSETQRNKGNFPGRFSGRQFSNSRSEMNVSTLELGDSALYLCASSSLAGGELFFGEGSRLTVL.

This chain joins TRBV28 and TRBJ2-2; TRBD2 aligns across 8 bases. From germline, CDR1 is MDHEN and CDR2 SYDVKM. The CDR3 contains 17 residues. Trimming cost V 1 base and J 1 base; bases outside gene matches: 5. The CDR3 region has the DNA TGTGCCAGCAGTTTATTATTACTAGCGGAGAACACCGGGGAGCTGTTTTTT. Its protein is CASSLLLLAENTGELFF.

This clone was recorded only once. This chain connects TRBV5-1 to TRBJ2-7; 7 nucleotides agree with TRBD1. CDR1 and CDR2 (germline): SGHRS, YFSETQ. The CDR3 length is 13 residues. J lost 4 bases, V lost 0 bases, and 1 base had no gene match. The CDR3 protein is CASSLEQGYEQYF. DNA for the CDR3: TGCGCCAGCAGCTTGGAACAGGGGTACGAGCAGTACTTC.

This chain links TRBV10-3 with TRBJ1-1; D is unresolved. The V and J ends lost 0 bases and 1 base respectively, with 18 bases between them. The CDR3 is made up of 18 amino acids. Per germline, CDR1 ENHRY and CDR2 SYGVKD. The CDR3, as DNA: TGTGCCATCAGTGAGTCTTTCGGGCAGGCGACTTCGAACACTGAAGCTTTCTTT. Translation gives CAISESFGQATSNTEAFF.

The CDR3 protein is CSVTGDREYNEQFF. The DNA of the CDR3 is TGCAGCGTTACAGGGGACAGGGAATACAATGAGCAGTTCTTC. The chain combines TRBV29-1 with TRBJ2-1; TRBD1 aligns across 9 bases. Germline assignment: CDR1 SQVTM and CDR2 ANQGSEA. CDR3 length equals 14 residues. J lost 4 bases, V lost 5 bases, and 6 bases had no gene match.

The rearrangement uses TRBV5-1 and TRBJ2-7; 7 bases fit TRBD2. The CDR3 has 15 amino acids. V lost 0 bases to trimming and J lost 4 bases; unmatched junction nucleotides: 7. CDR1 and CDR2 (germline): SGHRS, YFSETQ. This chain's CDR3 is CASSLARDGRYEQYF. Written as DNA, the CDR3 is TGCGCCAGCAGCTTGGCCCGGGACGGGAGGTACGAGCAGTACTTC. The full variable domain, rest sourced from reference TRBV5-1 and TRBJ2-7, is KAGVTQTPRYLIKTRGQQVTLSCSPISGHRSVSWYQQTPGQGLQFLFEYFSETQRNKGNFPGRFSGRQFSNSRSEMNVSTLELGDSALYLCASSLARDGRYEQYFGPGTRLTVT.

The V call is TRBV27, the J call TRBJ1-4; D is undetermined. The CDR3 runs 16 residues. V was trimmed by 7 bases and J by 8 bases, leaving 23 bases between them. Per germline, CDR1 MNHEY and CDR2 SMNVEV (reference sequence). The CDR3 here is CASNPPEAAEGEKLFF. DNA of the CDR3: TGTGCCAGCAACCCCCCGGAGGCGGCCGAAGGGGAAAAACTGTTTTTT.

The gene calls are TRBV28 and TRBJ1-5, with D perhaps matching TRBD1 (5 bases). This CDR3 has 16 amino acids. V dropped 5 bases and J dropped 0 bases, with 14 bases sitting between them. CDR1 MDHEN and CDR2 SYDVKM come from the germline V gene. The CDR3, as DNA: TGTGCCAGCAGTGGGTTGGGGACCCATAGCAATCAGCCCCAGCATTTT. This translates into CASSGLGTHSNQPQHF.

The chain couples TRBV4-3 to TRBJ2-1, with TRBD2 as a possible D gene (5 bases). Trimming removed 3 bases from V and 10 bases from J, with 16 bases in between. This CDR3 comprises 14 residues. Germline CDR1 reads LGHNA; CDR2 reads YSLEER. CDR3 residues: CASSHREHTREQFF. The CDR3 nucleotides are TGCGCCAGCAGCCACCGGGAACACACAAGGGAGCAGTTCTTC.

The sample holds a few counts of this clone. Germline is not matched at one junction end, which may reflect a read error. The CDR3 loop reads CASRGTANSNQPQHF. In DNA, the CDR3 is TGCGCTAGCAGGGGGACGGCGAATAGCAATCAGCCCCAGCATTTT. The chain has TRBV4-1 and TRBJ1-5; 7 bases are shared with TRBD1. Germline V gives CDR1 MGHRA, CDR2 YSYEKL. This CDR3 is built from 15 residues.

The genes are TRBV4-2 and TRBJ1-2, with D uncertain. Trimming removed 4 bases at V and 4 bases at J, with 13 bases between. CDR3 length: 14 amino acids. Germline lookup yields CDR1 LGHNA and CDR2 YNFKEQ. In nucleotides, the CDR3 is TGTGCCAGCAGCCCCTCCATAGGCCTCTATGGCTACACCTTC. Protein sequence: CASSPSIGLYGYTF.

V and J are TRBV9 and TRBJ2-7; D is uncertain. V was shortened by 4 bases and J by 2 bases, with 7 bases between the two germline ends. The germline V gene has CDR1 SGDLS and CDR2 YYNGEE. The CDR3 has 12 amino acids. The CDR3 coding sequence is TGTGCCAGCAGCTCCCGGGCCTACGAGCAGTACTTC. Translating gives CASSSRAYEQYF.

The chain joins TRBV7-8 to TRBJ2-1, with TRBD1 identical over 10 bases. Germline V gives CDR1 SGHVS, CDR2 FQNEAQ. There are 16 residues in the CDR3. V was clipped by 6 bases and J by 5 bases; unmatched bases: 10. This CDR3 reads CASSGEWDRGNNEQFF. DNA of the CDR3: TGTGCCAGCAGTGGAGAATGGGACAGGGGTAACAATGAGCAGTTCTTC.

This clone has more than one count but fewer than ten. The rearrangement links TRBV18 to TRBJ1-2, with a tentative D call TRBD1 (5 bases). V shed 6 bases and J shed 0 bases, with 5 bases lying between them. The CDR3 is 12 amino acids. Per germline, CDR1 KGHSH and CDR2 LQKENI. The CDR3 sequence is CASSDTNYGYTF. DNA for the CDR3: TGTGCCAGCTCGGACACTAACTATGGCTACACCTTC.

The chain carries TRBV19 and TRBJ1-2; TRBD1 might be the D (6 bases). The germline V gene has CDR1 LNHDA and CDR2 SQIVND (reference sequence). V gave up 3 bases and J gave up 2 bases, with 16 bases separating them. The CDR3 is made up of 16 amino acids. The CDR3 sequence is CASSIWAGALNYGYTF. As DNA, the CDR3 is TGTGCCAGTAGTATTTGGGCAGGGGCGTTAAACTATGGCTACACCTTC.

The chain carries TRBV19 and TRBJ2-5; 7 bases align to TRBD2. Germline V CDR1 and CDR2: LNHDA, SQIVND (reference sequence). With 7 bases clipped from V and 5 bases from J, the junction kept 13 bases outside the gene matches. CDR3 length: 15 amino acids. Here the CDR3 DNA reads TGTGCCAGTACCCCGGGGGAGGGGCCCCGGGAGACCCAGTACTTC. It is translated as CASTPGEGPRETQYF.

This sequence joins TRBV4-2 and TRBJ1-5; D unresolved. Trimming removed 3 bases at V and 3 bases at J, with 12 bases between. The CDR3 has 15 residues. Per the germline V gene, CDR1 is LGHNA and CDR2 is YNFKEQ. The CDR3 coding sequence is TGTGCCAGCAGCCAGTCAGCACTCACCAATCAGCCCCAGCATTTT. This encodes CASSQSALTNQPQHF.

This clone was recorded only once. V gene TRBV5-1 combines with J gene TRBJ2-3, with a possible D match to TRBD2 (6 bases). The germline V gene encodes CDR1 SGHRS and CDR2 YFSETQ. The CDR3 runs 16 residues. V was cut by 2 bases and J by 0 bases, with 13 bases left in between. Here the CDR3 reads CASSFIRGGSTDTQYF. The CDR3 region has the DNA TGCGCCAGCAGCTTTATAAGGGGAGGTAGCACAGATACGCAGTATTTT.

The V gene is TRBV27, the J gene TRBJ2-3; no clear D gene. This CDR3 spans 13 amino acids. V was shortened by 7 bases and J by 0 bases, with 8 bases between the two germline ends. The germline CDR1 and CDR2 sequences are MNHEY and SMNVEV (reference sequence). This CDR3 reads CASKGLSTDTQYF. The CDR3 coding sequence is TGTGCCAGCAAGGGCCTTAGCACAGATACGCAGTATTTT.

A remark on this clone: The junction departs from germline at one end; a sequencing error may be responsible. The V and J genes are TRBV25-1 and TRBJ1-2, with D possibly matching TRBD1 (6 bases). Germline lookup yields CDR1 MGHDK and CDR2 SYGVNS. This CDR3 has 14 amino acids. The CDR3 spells CAGSETGRNYGYTF. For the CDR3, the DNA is TGTGCCGGCAGTGAAACAGGGAGAAACTATGGCTACACCTTC.

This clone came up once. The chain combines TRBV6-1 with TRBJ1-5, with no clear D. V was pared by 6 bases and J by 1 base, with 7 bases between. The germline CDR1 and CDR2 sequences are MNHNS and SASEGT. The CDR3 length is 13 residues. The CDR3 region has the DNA TGTGCCAGCAGACCACGGAGCAATCAGCCCCAGCATTTT. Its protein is CASRPRSNQPQHF.

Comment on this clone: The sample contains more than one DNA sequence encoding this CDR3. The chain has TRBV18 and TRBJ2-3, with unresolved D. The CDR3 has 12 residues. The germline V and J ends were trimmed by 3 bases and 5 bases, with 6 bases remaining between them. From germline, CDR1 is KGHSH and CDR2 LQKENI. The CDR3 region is CASSPPGDTQYF. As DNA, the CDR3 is TGTGCCAGCTCACCCCCAGGAGATACGCAGTATTTT.

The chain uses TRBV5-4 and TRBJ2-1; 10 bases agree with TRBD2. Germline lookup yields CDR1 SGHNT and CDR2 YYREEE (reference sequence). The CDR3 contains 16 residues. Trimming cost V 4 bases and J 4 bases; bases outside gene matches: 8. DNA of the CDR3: TGTGCCAGCAGCCCGTCTAGCGGGAGAATGTACAATGAGCAGTTCTTC. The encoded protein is CASSPSSGRMYNEQFF. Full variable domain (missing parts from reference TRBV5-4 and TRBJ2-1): ETGVTQSPTHLIKTRGQQVTLRCSSQSGHNTVSWYQQALGQGPQFIFQYYREEENGRGNFPPRFSGLQFPNYSSELNVNALELDDSALYLCASSPSSGRMYNEQFFGPGTRLTVL.